The rows below give T cell receptor beta chains drawn from one sample of a study of blood T cell repertoires in COVID-19. Assay: immunoSEQ multiplex PCR; the TCRdb copy retains only in-frame clones and omits some. Of more than 250,000 clones in the sample, under 90% are singletons; the top ten hold 10%. Sequenced input: PBMCs or T cells enriched from blood (not recorded which). These TCRs come from a woman under 30 who had recovered from COVID-19. Each CDR3 is given without its conserved first and last residue. Rows may omit the clone size; those that give it use once, few, many or a size class.

V	size	J	CDR3
TRBV28	-	TRBJ1-2	ASSRQQVNYGYT
TRBV12-3/TRBV12-4	-	TRBJ2-3	ASSPRHTQY
TRBV9	-	TRBJ2-6	ASSVDGRRPAGANVLT
TRBV5-1	-	TRBJ1-1	ASSLSRNTEAF
TRBV2	-	TRBJ2-2	ASSESGGFRGELF
TRBV2	-	TRBJ1-5	ASSEDSQGNQPQH
TRBV2	-	TRBJ1-2	ASSEARGLLYGYT
TRBV7-9	-	TRBJ2-1	ASSLAEGSSYNEQF
TRBV2	few	TRBJ1-1	ASRTPDKNTEAF
TRBV30	-	TRBJ1-3	AWSVQGNTIY
TRBV6-4	-	TRBJ2-5	ASSRDPSGTQY
TRBV30	-	TRBJ1-2	AWSEGRGLNYGYT
TRBV11-2	-	TRBJ2-5	ASSLSGTSFKETQY
TRBV3-1/TRBV3-2	-	TRBJ2-6	ASSHLGQALSGANVLT
TRBV28	-	TRBJ1-5	ASSLFSRGAGTGNQPQH
TRBV12-5	-	TRBJ2-7	ASGLPPRGGTGSYEQY
TRBV12-3/TRBV12-4	-	TRBJ1-2	ASRLGTGYGYT
TRBV7-3	-	TRBJ2-3	ASSLVGGEDTQY
TRBV2	once	TRBJ1-1	ASRRASAGTEAF
TRBV12-3/TRBV12-4	-	TRBJ1-2	ASSLTGDVGYT
TRBV5-1	-	TRBJ1-2	ASSSDRRLDGYT
TRBV9	-	TRBJ2-1	ASSVASVNNEQF
TRBV5-1	-	TRBJ2-5	ASSLYLLAGTVGETQY
TRBV2	few	TRBJ2-7	ASSRQGNSYEQY
TRBV27	-	TRBJ1-2	ASSLEGSTNYGYT
TRBV5-5	-	TRBJ2-5	ASRITGQGEGETQY
TRBV29-1	few	TRBJ1-1	SVLGNSNMNTEAF
TRBV4-1	-	TRBJ1-2	ASSREREDYGYT
TRBV5-1	-	TRBJ2-3	ASSLVAGGNTDTQY
TRBV13	once	TRBJ2-7	ASSSTLKYEQY
TRBV19	once	TRBJ1-1	ASSLTGIAEAF
TRBV30	-	TRBJ1-3	AWSSTGTAGNTIY
TRBV21-1	-	TRBJ2-7	ASSKEEERGCPYEQY
TRBV18	-	TRBJ2-5	ASSPTSQGLGETQY
TRBV5-4	-	TRBJ2-5	ASSVQLAGGRETQY
TRBV19	-	TRBJ1-3	ASSHRGESSGNTIY
TRBV15	few	TRBJ2-1	ATSRVEGAERNEQF
TRBV4-1	-	TRBJ2-3	ASSQVAQGGSDTQY
TRBV10-3	-	TRBJ1-1	AISESQQGNTEAF
TRBV30	-	TRBJ2-3	AWSLRQGALTDTQY
TRBV18	-	TRBJ1-2	ASSPQEESSYGYT
TRBV5-1	-	TRBJ2-1	ASSLGRTSGAGDEQF
TRBV29-1	once	TRBJ2-3	SVGFRQWGDTQY
TRBV27	-	TRBJ1-1	ASSLAGVAF
TRBV7-9	-	TRBJ2-1	ASSTPDSYNEQF
TRBV6-5	-	TRBJ1-2	ASRRSRQGYT